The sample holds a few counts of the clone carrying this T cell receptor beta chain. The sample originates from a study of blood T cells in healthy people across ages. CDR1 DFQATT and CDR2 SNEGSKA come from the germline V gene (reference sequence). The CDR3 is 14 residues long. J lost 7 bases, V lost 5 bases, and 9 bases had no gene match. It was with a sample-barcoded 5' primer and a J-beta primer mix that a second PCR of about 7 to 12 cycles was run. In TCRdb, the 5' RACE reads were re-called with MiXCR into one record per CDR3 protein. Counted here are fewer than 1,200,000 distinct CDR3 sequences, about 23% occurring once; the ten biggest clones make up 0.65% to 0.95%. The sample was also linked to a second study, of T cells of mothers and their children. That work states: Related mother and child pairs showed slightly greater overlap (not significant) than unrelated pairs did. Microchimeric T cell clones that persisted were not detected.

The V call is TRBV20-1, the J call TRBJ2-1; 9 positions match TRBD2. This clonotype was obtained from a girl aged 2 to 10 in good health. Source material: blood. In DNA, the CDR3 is TGCAGTGCTTTAAGCGGGGGGCCTTCGAATGAGCAGTTCTTC. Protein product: CSALSGGPSNEQFF.